The rows below give T cell receptor beta chains drawn from one sample of a study of identical twins. TCRdb independently ran MiXCR on the 5' RACE reads; one entry per CDR3 protein. The data show 600,000 to 850,000 distinct CDR3 sequences, with over 15% seen just once and around 13% held by the top ten. The same sample was also used in a study of T cells expressing NK-cell markers.

Sequencing input: PBMCs. The receptors were sampled from a woman aged 18 to 35 in good health. CDR3s include the opening cysteine and the closing phenylalanine or tryptophan.

TRBV24-1 CATEPTSGGPGRQFF
TRBV5-1 CASSSTGGYGYTF
TRBV20-1 CSARDRQGTYEQYF
TRBV6-2/TRBV6-3 CAVRQGNYEQYF
TRBV27 CASSLYEGPEAFF
TRBV5-1 CASSFDPGDTQYF
TRBV3-1 CASTPTTGVSGANVLTF
TRBV20-1 CSARWGDNEQFF
TRBV3-1 CASSQLAGLSGEQFF
TRBV11-2 CASSARAMNTEAFF
TRBV6-1 CATSSNEARIYGEQYF
TRBV7-8 CASSATQGHEQYF
TRBV6-6 CASSYSGSKYF
TRBV6-2/TRBV6-3 CASGGASGSTDTQYF
TRBV4-3 CASSQRPGDNEQFF
TRBV6-5 CASSYTGTSGTDTQYF
TRBV4-3 CASSQVLAGGTISTDTQYF
TRBV7-2 CASTRQGTTYGYTF
TRBV6-6 CASSGRTNYGYTF
TRBV5-5 CASSLEGDDYNEQFF
TRBV4-3 CASSQDKADTGELFF
TRBV12-3/TRBV12-4 CASRPDWTSGNQETQYF
TRBV3-1 CASSPEPTGLAGDEQFF
TRBV12-3/TRBV12-4 CASSLGYKNIQYF
TRBV15 CATSSDGSAGETQYF
TRBV5-8 CAISSGLGNEQFF
TRBV29-1 CSDLGLVETQYF
TRBV27 CASSSYGTGSNQPQHF